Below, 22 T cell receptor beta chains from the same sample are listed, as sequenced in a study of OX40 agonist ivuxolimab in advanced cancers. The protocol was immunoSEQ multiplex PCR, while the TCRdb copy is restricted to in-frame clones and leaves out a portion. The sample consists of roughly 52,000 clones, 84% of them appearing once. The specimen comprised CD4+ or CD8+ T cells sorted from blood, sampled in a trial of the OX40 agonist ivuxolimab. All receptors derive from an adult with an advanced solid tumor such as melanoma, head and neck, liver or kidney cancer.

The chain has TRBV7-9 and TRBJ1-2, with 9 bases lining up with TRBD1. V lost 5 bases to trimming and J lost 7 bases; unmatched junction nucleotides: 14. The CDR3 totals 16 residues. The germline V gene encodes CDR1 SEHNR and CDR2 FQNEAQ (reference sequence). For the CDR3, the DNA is TGTGCCAGCAGCCCCTTCTCCACAGGGGGCGCGGGTGGCTACACCTTC. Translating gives CASSPFSTGGAGGYTF. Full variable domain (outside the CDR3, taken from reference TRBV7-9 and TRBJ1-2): DTGVSQNPRHKITKRGQNVTFRCDPISEHNRLYWYRQTLGQGPEFLTYFQNEAQLEKSRLLSDRFSAERPKGSFSTLEIQRTEQGDSAMYLCASSPFSTGGAGGYTFGSGTRLTVV.

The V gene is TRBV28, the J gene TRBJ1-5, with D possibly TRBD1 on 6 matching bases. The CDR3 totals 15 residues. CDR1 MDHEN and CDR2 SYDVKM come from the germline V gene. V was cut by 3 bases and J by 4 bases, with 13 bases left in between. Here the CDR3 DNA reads TGTGCCAGCAGTTTTGGGGGGGACAATAATCAGCCCCAGCATTTT. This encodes CASSFGGDNNQPQHF.

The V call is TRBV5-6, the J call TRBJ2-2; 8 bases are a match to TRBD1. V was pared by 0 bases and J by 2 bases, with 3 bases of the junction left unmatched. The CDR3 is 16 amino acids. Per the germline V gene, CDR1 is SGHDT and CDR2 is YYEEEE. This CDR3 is CASSLGTGHNTGELFF. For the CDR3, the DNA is TGTGCCAGCAGCTTGGGGACAGGGCATAACACCGGGGAGCTGTTTTTT. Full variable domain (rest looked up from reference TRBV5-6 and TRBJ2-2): DAGVTQSPTHLIKTRGQQVTLRCSPKSGHDTVSWYQQALGQGPQFIFQYYEEEERQRGNFPDRFSGHQFPNYSSELNVNALLLGDSALYLCASSLGTGHNTGELFFGEGSRLTVL.

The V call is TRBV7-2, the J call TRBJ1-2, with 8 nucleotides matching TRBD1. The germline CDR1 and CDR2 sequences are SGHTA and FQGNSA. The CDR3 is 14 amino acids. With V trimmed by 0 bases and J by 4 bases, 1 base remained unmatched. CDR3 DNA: TGTGCCAGCAGCTTAGCGGGACAGGCCTATGGCTACACCTTC. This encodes CASSLAGQAYGYTF.

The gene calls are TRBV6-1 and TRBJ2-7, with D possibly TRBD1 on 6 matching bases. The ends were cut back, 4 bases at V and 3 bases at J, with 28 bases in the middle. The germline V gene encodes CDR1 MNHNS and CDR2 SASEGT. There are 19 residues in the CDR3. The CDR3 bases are TGTGCCAGCAGTGTTAACCCACCAAACAGGGTCGGGGTCATCTACGAGCAGTACTTC. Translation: CASSVNPPNRVGVIYEQYF.

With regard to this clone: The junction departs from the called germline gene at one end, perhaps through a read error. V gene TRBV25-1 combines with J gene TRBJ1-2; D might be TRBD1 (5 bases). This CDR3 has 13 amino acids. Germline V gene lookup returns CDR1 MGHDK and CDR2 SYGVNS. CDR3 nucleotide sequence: TGTGCCAGCAGCCACACCGGGACGGCGGCTAGCTCCTTC. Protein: CASSHTGTAASSF.

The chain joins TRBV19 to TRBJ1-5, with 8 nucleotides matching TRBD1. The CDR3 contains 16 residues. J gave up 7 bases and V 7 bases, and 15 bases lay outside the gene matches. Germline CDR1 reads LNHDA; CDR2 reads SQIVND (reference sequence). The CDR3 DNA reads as TGTGCCAGTATTGGACAGGGCGCTTTCCCGGGCCAGCCCCAGCATTTT. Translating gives CASIGQGAFPGQPQHF. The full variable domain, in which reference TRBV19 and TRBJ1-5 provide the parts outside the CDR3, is DGGITQSPKYLFRKEGQNVTLSCEQNLNHDAMYWYRQDPGQGLRLIYYSQIVNDFQKGDIAEGYSVSREKKESFPLTVTSAQKNPTAFYLCASIGQGAFPGQPQHFGDGTRLSIL.

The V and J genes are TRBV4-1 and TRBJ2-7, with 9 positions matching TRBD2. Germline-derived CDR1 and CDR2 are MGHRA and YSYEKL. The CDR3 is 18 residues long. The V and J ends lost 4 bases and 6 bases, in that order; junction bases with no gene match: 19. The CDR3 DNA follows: TGCGCCAGCAGCCCCGGTGGGCTAGCGGGACGTCGGGGGGGCGAGCAGTACTTC. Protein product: CASSPGGLAGRRGGEQYF.

This CDR3 reads CASSQEQGATANTGELFF. The DNA for the CDR3 is TGCGCCAGCAGCCAAGAACAGGGGGCAACGGCGAACACCGGGGAGCTGTTTTTT. The chain couples TRBV4-3 to TRBJ2-2; 9 bases are a match to TRBD1. The CDR3 consists of 18 residues. V dropped 0 bases and J dropped 0; count of bases not matched to a gene: 5. Germline lookup yields CDR1 LGHNA and CDR2 YSLEER.

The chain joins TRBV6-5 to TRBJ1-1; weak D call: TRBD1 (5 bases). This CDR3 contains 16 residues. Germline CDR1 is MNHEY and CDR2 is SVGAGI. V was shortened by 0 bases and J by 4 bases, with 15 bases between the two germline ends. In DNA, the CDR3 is TGTGCCAGCAGTTACTCGATGTTGGGGCAGGGCACTGAAGCTTTCTTT. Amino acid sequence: CASSYSMLGQGTEAFF.

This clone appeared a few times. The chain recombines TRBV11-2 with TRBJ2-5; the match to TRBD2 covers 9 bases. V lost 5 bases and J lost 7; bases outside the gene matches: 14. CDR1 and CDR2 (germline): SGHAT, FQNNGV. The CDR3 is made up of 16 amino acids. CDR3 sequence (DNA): TGTGCCAGCAGCGCAGGAGTTAGGGCGGGAGGGAGGACCCAGTACTTC. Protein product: CASSAGVRAGGRTQYF.

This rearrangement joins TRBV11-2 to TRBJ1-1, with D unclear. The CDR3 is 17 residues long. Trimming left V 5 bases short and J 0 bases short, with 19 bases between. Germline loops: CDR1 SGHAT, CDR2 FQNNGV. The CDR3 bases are TGTGCCAGCAGCCATATCCCGGTCCGGCGTATGAACACTGAAGCTTTCTTT. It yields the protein CASSHIPVRRMNTEAFF.

In DNA form, the CDR3 reads TGTGCCAGCAGTTTATCGATCGGAACAGCGGGACCTACCTACGAGCAGTACTTC. This sequence encodes CASSLSIGTAGPTYEQYF. The chain couples TRBV27 to TRBJ2-7; 7 nucleotides align to TRBD2. Losses at the gene ends were 0 bases for V and 2 bases for J; bases not matched to a gene: 13. From germline, CDR1 is MNHEY and CDR2 SMNVEV (reference sequence). The CDR3 sequence is 18 residues long.

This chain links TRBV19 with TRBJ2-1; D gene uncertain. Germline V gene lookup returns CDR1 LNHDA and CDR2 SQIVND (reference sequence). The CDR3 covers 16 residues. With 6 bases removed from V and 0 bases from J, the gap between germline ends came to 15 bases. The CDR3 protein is CASSPRLASSYNEQFF. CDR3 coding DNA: TGTGCCAGTAGCCCAAGGCTGGCAAGCTCCTACAATGAGCAGTTCTTC.

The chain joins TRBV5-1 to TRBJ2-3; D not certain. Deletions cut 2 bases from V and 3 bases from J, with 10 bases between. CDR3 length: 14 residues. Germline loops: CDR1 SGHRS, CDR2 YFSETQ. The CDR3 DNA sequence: TGCGCCAGCAGCTTAAACAGAGTGACAGATACGCAGTATTTT. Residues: CASSLNRVTDTQYF.

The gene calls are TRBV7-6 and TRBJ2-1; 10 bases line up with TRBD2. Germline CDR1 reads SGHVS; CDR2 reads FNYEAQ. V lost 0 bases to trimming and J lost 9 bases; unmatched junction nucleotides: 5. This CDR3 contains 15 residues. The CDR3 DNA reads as TGTGCCAGCAGCTTAGCGCTAGCGGGAGACGGTGAGCAGTTCTTC. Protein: CASSLALAGDGEQFF.

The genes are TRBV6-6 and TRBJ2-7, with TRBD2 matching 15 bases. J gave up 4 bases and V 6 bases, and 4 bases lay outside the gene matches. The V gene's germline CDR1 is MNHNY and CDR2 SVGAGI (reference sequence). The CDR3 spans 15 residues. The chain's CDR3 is CASRLGLAGGYEQYF. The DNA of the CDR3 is TGTGCCAGCAGACTTGGACTAGCGGGAGGGTACGAGCAGTACTTC.

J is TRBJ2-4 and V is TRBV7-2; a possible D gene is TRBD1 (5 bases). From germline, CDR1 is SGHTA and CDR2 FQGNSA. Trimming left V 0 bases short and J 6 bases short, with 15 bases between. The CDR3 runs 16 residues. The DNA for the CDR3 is TGTGCCAGCAGCTTAGCCCTTAGTAGGGGATCAAACATTCAGTACTTC. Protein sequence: CASSLALSRGSNIQYF.

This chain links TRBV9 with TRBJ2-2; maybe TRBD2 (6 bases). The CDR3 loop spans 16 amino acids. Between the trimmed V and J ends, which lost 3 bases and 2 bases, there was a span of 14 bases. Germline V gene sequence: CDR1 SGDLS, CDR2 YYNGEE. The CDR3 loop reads CASSETGTQNTGELFF. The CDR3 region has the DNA TGTGCCAGCAGCGAAACCGGGACTCAAAACACCGGGGAGCTGTTTTTT.

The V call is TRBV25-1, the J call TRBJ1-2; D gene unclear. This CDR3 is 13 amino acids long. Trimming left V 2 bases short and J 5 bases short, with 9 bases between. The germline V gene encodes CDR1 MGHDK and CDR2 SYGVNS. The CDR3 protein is CASSETALYGYTF. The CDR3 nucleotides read TGTGCCAGCAGTGAAACCGCCCTTTATGGCTACACCTTC.

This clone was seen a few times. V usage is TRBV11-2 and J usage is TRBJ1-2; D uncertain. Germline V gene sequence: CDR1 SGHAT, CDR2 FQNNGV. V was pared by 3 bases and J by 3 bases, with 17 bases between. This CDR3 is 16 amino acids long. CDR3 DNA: TGTGCCAGCAGCTTGACCGGAAAGGTGGTATACTATGGCTACACCTTC. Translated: CASSLTGKVVYYGYTF.

This chain's CDR3 is CATSRDLDEQYF. CDR3 DNA: TGTGCCACCAGCAGAGATCTGGACGAGCAGTACTTC. The gene calls are TRBV15 and TRBJ2-7; no clear D. V gave up 0 bases and J gave up 5 bases, with 5 bases separating them. The CDR3 contains 12 residues. In germline, CDR1 is LNHNV, CDR2 YYDKDF (reference sequence). The full variable domain, in which reference TRBV15 and TRBJ2-7 provide the parts outside the CDR3, is DAMVIQNPRYQVTQFGKPVTLSCSQTLNHNVMYWYQQKSSQAPKLLFHYYDKDFNNEADTPDNFQSRRPNTSFCFLDIRSPGLGDTAMYLCATSRDLDEQYFGPGTRLTVT.